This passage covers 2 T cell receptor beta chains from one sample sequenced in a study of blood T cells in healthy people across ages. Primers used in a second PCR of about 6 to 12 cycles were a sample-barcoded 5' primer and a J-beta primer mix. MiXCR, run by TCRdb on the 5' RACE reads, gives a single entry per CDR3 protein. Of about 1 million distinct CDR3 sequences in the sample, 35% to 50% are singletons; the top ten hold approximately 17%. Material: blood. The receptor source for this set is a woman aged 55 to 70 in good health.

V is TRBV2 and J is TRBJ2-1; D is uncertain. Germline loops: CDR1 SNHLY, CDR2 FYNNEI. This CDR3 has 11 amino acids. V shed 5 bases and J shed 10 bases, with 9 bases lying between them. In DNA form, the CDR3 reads TGTGCCAGCAGTCGTTCCTGGGAGCAGTTCTTC. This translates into CASSRSWEQFF.

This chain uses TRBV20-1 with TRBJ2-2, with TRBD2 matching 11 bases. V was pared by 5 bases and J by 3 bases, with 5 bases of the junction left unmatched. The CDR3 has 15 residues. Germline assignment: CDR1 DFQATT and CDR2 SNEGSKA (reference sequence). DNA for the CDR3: TGCAGTGCTCGACCTAGCGGGAGGTACACCGGGGAGCTGTTTTTT. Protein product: CSARPSGRYTGELFF.